Shown below are 16 T cell receptor beta chains from a single sample sequenced in a study of PD-1 blockade in classical Hodgkin lymphoma. The protocol was immunoSEQ multiplex PCR, while the TCRdb copy is restricted to in-frame clones and leaves out a portion. The data hold approximately 70,000 clones, with about 93% observed a single time. Patients all relapsed after autologous stem cell transplantation, and there was variation in brentuximab vedotin exposure. Sequenced material: peripheral blood mononuclear cells (PBMCs), taken at baseline. The origin of the receptors is a human donor with classical Hodgkin lymphoma.

The chain combines TRBV7-9 with TRBJ2-3; 16 nucleotides match TRBD2. Per germline, CDR1 SEHNR and CDR2 FQNEAQ (reference sequence). V trimming: 5 bases; J trimming: 4 bases; junction bases outside the gene matches: 6. CDR3 length: 17 residues. Here the CDR3 DNA reads TGTGCCAGCAGCCCAGGGACTAGCGGGGGGGATGCAGATACGCAGTATTTT. This codes for CASSPGTSGGDADTQYF. The full variable domain, completed using reference TRBV7-9 and TRBJ2-3, is DTGVSQNPRHKITKRGQNVTFRCDPISEHNRLYWYRQTLGQGPEFLTYFQNEAQLEKSRLLSDRFSAERPKGSFSTLEIQRTEQGDSAMYLCASSPGTSGGDADTQYFGPGTRLTVL.

This chain uses TRBV11-2 with TRBJ2-1, with 7 bases fitting TRBD2. The junction had 3 bases not matched to a gene; V was cut back by 8 bases and J by 2 bases. Germline lookup yields CDR1 SGHAT and CDR2 FQNNGV. This CDR3 has 13 amino acids. In DNA form, the CDR3 reads TGTGCCAGCGCTCTAGCGGCCTACAATGAGCAGTTCTTC. This encodes CASALAAYNEQFF. The variable domain in full, with the rest retrieved from reference TRBV11-2 and TRBJ2-1, is EAGVAQSPRYKIIEKRQSVAFWCNPISGHATLYWYQQILGQGPKLLIQFQNNGVVDDSQLPKDRFSAERLKGVDSTLKIQPAKLEDSAVYLCASALAAYNEQFFGPGTRLTVL.

CDR3: CASSRAGSGQNEQFF. CDR3 sequence (DNA): TGCGCCAGTTCGCGGGCGGGGTCTGGTCAGAATGAGCAGTTCTTC. The rearrangement links TRBV5-1 to TRBJ2-1; D perhaps matches TRBD2 (6 bases). Germline V lookup: CDR1 SGHRS, CDR2 YFSETQ. The CDR3 contains 15 residues. V dropped 8 bases and J dropped 7 bases, with 22 bases sitting between them.

The chain joins TRBV10-3 to TRBJ1-4, with a weak D call TRBD1 (6 bases). This CDR3 spans 17 amino acids. Per germline, CDR1 ENHRY and CDR2 SYGVKD. The germline V and J ends were trimmed by 6 bases and 5 bases, with 22 bases remaining between them. The DNA of the CDR3 is TGTGCCATCAGCCCCAAATTGACAGGACAATACAATGAAAAACTGTTTTTT. It codes for CAISPKLTGQYNEKLFF.

This sequence joins TRBV12-5 and TRBJ1-1; D call uncertain. CDR1 is LGHNT, CDR2 FRNRAP, per germline. The CDR3 is 17 amino acids. Trimming stripped 3 bases from V and 1 base from J, with 18 bases between. In nucleotides, the CDR3 is TGTGCTAGTGGTTTCTCAATTGCCCCCAGGAAGAACACTGAAGCTTTCTTT. Translation gives CASGFSIAPRKNTEAFF. Using reference TRBV12-5 and TRBJ1-1 for the parts outside the CDR3, the full variable domain is DARVTQTPRHKVTEMGQEVTMRCQPILGHNTVFWYRQTMMQGLELLAYFRNRAPLDDSGMPKDRFSAEMPDATLATLKIQPSEPRDSAVYFCASGFSIAPRKNTEAFFGQGTRLTVV.

The J gene is TRBJ2-5, the V gene TRBV5-1; D is tentatively TRBD1 or TRBD2 (5 bases each). Trimming removed 1 base at V and 5 bases at J, with 15 bases between. CDR1 and CDR2 from the germline V gene are SGHRS and YFSETQ. The CDR3 runs to 15 residues. DNA for the CDR3: TGCGCCAGCAGCTTGAGGGGAGAGGCGGTTGAGACCCAGTACTTC. Protein: CASSLRGEAVETQYF. The full variable domain, in which reference TRBV5-1 and TRBJ2-5 provide the parts outside the CDR3, is KAGVTQTPRYLIKTRGQQVTLSCSPISGHRSVSWYQQTPGQGLQFLFEYFSETQRNKGNFPGRFSGRQFSNSRSEMNVSTLELGDSALYLCASSLRGEAVETQYFGPGTRLLVL.

V is TRBV11-2 and J is TRBJ2-2, with no clear D. The CDR3 length is 15 residues. Germline CDR1 and CDR2: SGHAT and FQNNGV. Trimming took 3 bases from V and 6 from J, leaving 14 bases between them. CDR3 region: CASSFLTSGAGELFF. The CDR3 bases are TGTGCCAGCAGCTTCTTGACCTCGGGTGCCGGGGAGCTGTTTTTT.

This chain joins TRBV27 and TRBJ1-2; D gene unclear. Germline V gene lookup returns CDR1 MNHEY and CDR2 SMNVEV (reference sequence). The CDR3 has 11 amino acids. The germline V and J ends were trimmed by 8 bases and 8 bases, with 12 bases remaining between them. CDR3 in DNA: TGTGCCAGCCTGGGGTTAGGGGGCTACACCTTC. Protein sequence: CASLGLGGYTF.

The chain has TRBV9 and TRBJ1-4, with TRBD1 matching 11 bases. After removal of 0 bases from V and 2 bases from J, the junction contained 3 bases not matched to a gene. The CDR3 covers 17 residues. Germline V gene lookup returns CDR1 SGDLS and CDR2 YYNGEE. The CDR3 region is CASSVGTGGATNEKLFF. The CDR3 DNA follows: TGTGCCAGCAGCGTAGGGACAGGGGGCGCGACTAATGAAAAACTGTTTTTT.

The sample holds a few counts of this clone. This rearrangement joins TRBV19 to TRBJ2-1, with 8 bases matching TRBD2. With 4 bases clipped from V and 8 bases from J, the junction kept 4 bases outside the gene matches. Germline V gives CDR1 LNHDA, CDR2 SQIVND (reference sequence). The CDR3 is 13 residues long. CDR3 bases: TGTGCCAGTAGTAGCGGGGGGCTCGATGAGCAGTTCTTC. Its translation is CASSSGGLDEQFF.

This chain links TRBV15 with TRBJ1-2; TRBD1 might be the D (5 bases). Per the germline V gene, CDR1 is LNHNV and CDR2 is YYDKDF (reference sequence). Between the trimmed V and J ends, which lost 5 bases and 7 bases, there was a span of 8 bases. This CDR3 region has 11 residues. CDR3 sequence: CATSYQGGYTF. The CDR3 region has the DNA TGTGCCACCAGCTACCAGGGTGGCTACACCTTC.

The genes are TRBV7-3 and TRBJ2-3; 7 bases fit TRBD2. The CDR3 is made up of 15 amino acids. Germline CDR1 reads SGHTA; CDR2 reads FQGTGA. The ends lost 4 bases at V and 1 base at J; junction bases unmatched: 5. In DNA form, the CDR3 reads TGTGCCAGCAGCTCCCGGGGGGAGGGCACAGATACGCAGTATTTT. The encoded protein is CASSSRGEGTDTQYF.

This clone came up once. The V gene is TRBV9, the J gene TRBJ1-2; D might be TRBD1 (6 bases). The V end lost 3 bases, the J end lost 6 bases, and 12 bases lay between the germline ends. This CDR3 region has 13 residues. In germline, CDR1 is SGDLS, CDR2 YYNGEE. The CDR3 DNA follows: TGTGCCAGCAGCGCGACACAGGGAGATGGCTACACCTTC. Protein product: CASSATQGDGYTF. Full variable domain (rest looked up from reference TRBV9 and TRBJ1-2): DSGVTQTPKHLITATGQRVTLRCSPRSGDLSVYWYQQSLDQGLQFLIQYYNGEERAKGNILERFSAQQFPDLHSELNLSSLELGDSALYFCASSATQGDGYTFGSGTRLTVV.

The chain recombines TRBV7-2 with TRBJ1-1, with D maybe TRBD1 (5 bases). CDR1 and CDR2 (germline): SGHTA, FQGNSA. The CDR3 totals 16 residues. Trimming took off 1 base at V and 0 bases at J, with 12 bases between the two ends. CDR3 sequence: CASSLEGRGLNTEAFF. DNA of the CDR3: TGTGCCAGCAGCTTAGAGGGGAGGGGCCTGAACACTGAAGCTTTCTTT.

The rearrangement uses TRBV28 and TRBJ2-7, with D possibly being TRBD1 (6 bases). This CDR3 comprises 15 residues. The V gene's germline CDR1 is MDHEN and CDR2 SYDVKM. Trimming removed 7 bases from V and 6 bases from J, with 22 bases in between. This CDR3 reads CASTLHGQGLAEQYF. The CDR3 nucleotides are TGTGCCAGCACCCTTCACGGGCAGGGGTTGGCCGAGCAGTACTTC.

This rearrangement joins TRBV30 to TRBJ2-2; 8 nucleotides align to TRBD1. The CDR3 loop spans 16 amino acids. J gave up 6 bases and V 3 bases, and 12 bases lay outside the gene matches. The V gene's germline CDR1 is GTSNPN and CDR2 SVGIG (reference sequence). CDR3 DNA: TGTGCCTGGAGGGACCGGACAGGGAATATGGCCGGGGAGCTGTTTTTT. Translating gives CAWRDRTGNMAGELFF.